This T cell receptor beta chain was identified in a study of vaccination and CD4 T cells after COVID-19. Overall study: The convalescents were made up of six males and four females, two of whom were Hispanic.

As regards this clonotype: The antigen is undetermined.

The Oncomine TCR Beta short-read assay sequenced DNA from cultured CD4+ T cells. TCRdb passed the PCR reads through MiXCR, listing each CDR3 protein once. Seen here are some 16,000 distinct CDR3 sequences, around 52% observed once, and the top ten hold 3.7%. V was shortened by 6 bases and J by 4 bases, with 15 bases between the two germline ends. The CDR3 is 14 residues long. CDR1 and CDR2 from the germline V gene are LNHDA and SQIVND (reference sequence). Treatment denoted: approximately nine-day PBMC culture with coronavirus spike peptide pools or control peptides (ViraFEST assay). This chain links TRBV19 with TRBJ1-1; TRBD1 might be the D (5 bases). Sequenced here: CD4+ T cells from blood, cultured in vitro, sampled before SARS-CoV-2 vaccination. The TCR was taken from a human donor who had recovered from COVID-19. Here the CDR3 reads CASSLVWGATEAFF. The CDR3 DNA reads TGTGCCAGTAGCCTGGTCTGGGGCGCCACTGAAGCTTTCTTT.